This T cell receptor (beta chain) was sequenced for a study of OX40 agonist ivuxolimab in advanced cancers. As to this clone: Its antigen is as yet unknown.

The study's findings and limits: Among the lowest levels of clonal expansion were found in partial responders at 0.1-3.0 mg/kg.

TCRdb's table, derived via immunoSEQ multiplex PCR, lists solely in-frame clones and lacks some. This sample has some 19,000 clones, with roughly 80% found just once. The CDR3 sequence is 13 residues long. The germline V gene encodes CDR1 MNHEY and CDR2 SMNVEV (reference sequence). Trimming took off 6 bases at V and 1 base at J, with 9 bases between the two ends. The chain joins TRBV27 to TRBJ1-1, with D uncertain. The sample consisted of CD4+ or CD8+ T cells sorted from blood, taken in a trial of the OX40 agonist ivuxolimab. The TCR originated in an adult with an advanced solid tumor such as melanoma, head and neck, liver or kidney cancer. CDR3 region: CASSLRTNTEAFF. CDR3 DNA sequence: TGTGCCAGCAGCCTTAGAACGAACACTGAAGCTTTCTTT.